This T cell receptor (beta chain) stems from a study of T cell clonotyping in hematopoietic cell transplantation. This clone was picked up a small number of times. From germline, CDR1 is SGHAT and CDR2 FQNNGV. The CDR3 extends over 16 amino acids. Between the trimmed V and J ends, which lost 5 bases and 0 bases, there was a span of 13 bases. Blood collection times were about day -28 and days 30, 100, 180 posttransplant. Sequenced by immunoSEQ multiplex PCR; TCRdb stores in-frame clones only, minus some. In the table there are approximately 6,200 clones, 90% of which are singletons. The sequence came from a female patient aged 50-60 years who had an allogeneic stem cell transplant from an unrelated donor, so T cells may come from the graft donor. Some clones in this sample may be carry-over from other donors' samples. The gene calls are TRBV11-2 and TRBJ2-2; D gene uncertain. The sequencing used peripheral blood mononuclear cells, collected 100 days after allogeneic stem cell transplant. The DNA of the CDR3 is TGTGCCAGCAGCCCCTCCTCCCACTCGAACACCGGGGAGCTGTTTTTT. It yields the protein CASSPSSHSNTGELFF.